This TCR beta chain comes out of a study of blood T cell repertoires in COVID-19. With 0 bases clipped from V and 1 base from J, the junction kept 8 bases outside the gene matches. Germline values: CDR1 SGHTA, CDR2 FQGTGA. The CDR3 runs to 17 residues. Sequencing used immunoSEQ multiplex PCR; TCRdb keeps in-frame clones, though not all of them. The sample lists about 110,000 clones, 84% seen once, with about 7% in the top ten. The receptor was isolated from a woman in her forties or fifties with acute or convalescent COVID-19. V usage is TRBV7-3 and J usage is TRBJ1-1, with 7 nucleotides matching TRBD1. Sequencing used peripheral blood. CDR3 sequence (DNA): TGTGCCAGCAGCTTAACCCGACAGGGACCGGGGAACACTGAAGCTTTCTTT. Translating it yields CASSLTRQGPGNTEAFF.